The 10 T cell receptor beta chains below come from one sample, sequenced in a study of blood T cell repertoires in COVID-19. Repertoires were generated with immunoSEQ multiplex PCR, while TCRdb's copy carries only in-frame clones and drops some. This sample has just under 80,000 clones, with 80% found just once. Sequenced material: peripheral blood. The source of these receptors is a woman aged 65 to 85 with acute or convalescent COVID-19.

The V and J genes are TRBV3-1 (or the pseudogene TRBV3-2) and TRBJ2-3, with TRBD1 as a possible D gene (5 bases). V was trimmed by 3 bases and J by 4 bases, leaving 5 bases between them. CDR1 is LGHDT, CDR2 YNNKEL, per germline (reference sequence). The CDR3 totals 12 residues. CDR3 sequence: CASSHRADTQYF. CDR3 nucleotides: TGTGCCAGCAGCCACAGGGCAGATACGCAGTATTTT.

The rearrangement links TRBV3-1 (or the pseudogene TRBV3-2) to TRBJ2-2; D gene ambiguous. Germline CDR1 is LGHDT and CDR2 is YNNKEL (reference sequence). With 4 bases removed from V and 7 bases from J, the gap between germline ends came to 7 bases. The CDR3 extends over 12 amino acids. The CDR3 protein is CASSRASGELFF. The CDR3 DNA sequence: TGTGCCAGCAGCCGAGCTAGCGGGGAGCTGTTTTTT.

This chain links TRBV2 with TRBJ1-5; 9 positions agree with TRBD1. The V gene's germline CDR1 is SNHLY and CDR2 FYNNEI. The CDR3 extends over 16 amino acids. V shed 4 bases, J shed 6 bases, and the junction held 10 bases outside the gene matches. CDR3 nucleotides: TGTGCCAGCAGTGTCACACAGGGGGCGTTAGGTCAGCCCCAGCATTTT. Its protein is CASSVTQGALGQPQHF.

The rearrangement joins TRBV4-3 to TRBJ1-1; tentative D call: TRBD1 (5 bases). The CDR3 consists of 16 residues. Germline-derived CDR1 and CDR2 are LGHNA and YSLEER. Between the trimmed V and J ends, which lost 5 bases and 0 bases, there was a span of 16 bases. As DNA, the CDR3 is TGCGCCAGCAGCTTTCAATACGGGACTCTGAACACTGAAGCTTTCTTT. Translated: CASSFQYGTLNTEAFF.

The J gene is TRBJ1-6, the V gene TRBV14; D gene unclear. The V end was cut by 1 base, the J end by 6 bases, with 10 bases between. Germline CDR1 and CDR2: SGHDN and FVKESK. The CDR3 sequence is 15 residues long. CDR3: CASSQGLNFNSPLHF. CDR3 nucleotides: TGTGCCAGCAGCCAAGGCTTGAACTTTAATTCACCCCTCCACTTT.

This chain uses TRBV6-2 or TRBV6-3 with TRBJ1-1; D unresolved. The CDR3 sequence is 13 residues long. CDR1 is MNHEY, CDR2 SVGEGT, per germline. V lost 2 bases and J lost 11, with 15 bases in between. CDR3 bases: TGTGCCAGCAGTTACGACGGGGTCAAGGAGGCTTTCTTT. This codes for CASSYDGVKEAFF.

The chain uses TRBV6-6 and TRBJ1-2; 9 bases line up with TRBD1. The germline CDR1 and CDR2 sequences are MNHNY and SVGAGI (reference sequence). The CDR3 has 13 amino acids. Unmatched junction bases numbered 5, after V lost 6 bases and J lost 6 bases. CDR3 coding DNA: TGTGCCAGCAGCGGGGACAGGGTTAATGGCTACACCTTC. Amino acids: CASSGDRVNGYTF.

Only one count was recorded for this clone. Additional DNA sequences in this sample encode the identical CDR3. This chain links TRBV18 with TRBJ2-7; TRBD1 aligns across 9 bases. The junction had 5 bases not matched to a gene; V was cut back by 4 bases and J by 4 bases. This CDR3 region has 14 residues. The germline CDR1 and CDR2 sequences are KGHSH and LQKENI. CDR3 nucleotides: TGTGCCAGCTCACTGGGACAGGGAGGTTACGAGCAGTACTTC. It specifies CASSLGQGGYEQYF.

This clone was seen once. The chain combines TRBV11-3 with TRBJ2-7; 7 nucleotides line up with TRBD1. From germline, CDR1 is SGHNT and CDR2 YENEEA. The ends lost 1 base at V and 1 base at J; junction bases unmatched: 1. The CDR3 sequence is 14 residues long. CDR3 in amino acids: CASSLAGGSYEQYF. CDR3 sequence (DNA): TGTGCCAGCAGCTTAGCAGGGGGATCCTACGAGCAGTACTTC.

This chain links TRBV27 with TRBJ2-1; TRBD1 aligns across 7 bases. There are 15 residues in the CDR3. Germline V lookup: CDR1 MNHEY, CDR2 SMNVEV (reference sequence). The V and J ends lost 0 bases and 8 bases, in that order; junction bases with no gene match: 7. CDR3 amino acids: CASSLSHRGSDEQFF. The CDR3 nucleotides read TGTGCCAGCAGTTTATCGCACAGGGGTAGCGATGAGCAGTTCTTC.